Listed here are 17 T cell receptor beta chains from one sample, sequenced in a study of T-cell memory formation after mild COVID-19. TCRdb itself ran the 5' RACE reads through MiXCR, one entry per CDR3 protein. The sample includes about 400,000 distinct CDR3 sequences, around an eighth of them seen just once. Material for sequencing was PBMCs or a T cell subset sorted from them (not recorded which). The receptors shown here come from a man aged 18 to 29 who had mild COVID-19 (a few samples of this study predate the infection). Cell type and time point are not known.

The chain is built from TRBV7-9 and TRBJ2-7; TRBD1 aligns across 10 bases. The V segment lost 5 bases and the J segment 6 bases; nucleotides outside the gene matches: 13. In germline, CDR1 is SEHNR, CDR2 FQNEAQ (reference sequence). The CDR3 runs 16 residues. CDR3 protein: CASSPPMGQGQAEQYF. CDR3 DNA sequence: TGTGCCAGCAGCCCCCCAATGGGACAGGGGCAAGCCGAGCAGTACTTC.

CDR3 amino acids: CASSIDPGREQETQYF. The CDR3 nucleotides are TGTGCCAGTAGTATAGATCCTGGACGGGAGCAAGAGACCCAGTACTTC. This sequence joins TRBV19 and TRBJ2-5, with D maybe TRBD2 (6 bases). CDR1 is LNHDA and CDR2 is SQIVND in the germline V gene (reference sequence). This CDR3 is 16 amino acids long. Trimming took off 0 bases at V and 2 bases at J, with 13 bases between the two ends.

As DNA, the CDR3 is TGTGCCAGCAGCCAAGGGGCCTGGGCAAACATTCAGTACTTC. This codes for CASSQGAWANIQYF. The gene calls are TRBV3-1 and TRBJ2-4, with D unclear. CDR1 LGHDT and CDR2 YNNKEL come from the germline V gene (reference sequence). V was trimmed by 1 base and J by 6 bases, leaving 10 bases between them. CDR3 length equals 14 residues.

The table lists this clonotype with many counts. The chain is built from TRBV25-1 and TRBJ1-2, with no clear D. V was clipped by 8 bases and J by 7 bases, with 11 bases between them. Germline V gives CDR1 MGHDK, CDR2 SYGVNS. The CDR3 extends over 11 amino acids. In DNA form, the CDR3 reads TGTGCCAGCGCTGCCGCTTTTGGCTACACCTTC. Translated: CASAAAFGYTF.

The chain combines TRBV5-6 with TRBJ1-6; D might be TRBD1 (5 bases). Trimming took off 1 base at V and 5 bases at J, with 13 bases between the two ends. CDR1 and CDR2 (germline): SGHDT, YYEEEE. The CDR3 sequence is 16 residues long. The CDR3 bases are TGTGCCAGCAGCTTGAGCGGGGGACGGAATAATTCACCCCTCCACTTT. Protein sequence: CASSLSGGRNNSPLHF.

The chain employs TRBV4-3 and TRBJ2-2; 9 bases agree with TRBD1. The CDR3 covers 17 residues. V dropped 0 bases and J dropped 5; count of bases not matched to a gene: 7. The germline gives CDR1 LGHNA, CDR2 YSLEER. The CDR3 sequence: CASSQDWAGTGTGELFF. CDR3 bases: TGCGCCAGCAGCCAAGATTGGGCCGGGACAGGGACCGGGGAGCTGTTTTTT.

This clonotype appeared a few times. DNA for the CDR3: TGTGCCAGTAGTATAGGCGGGGGGGCCGTAAATGAGCAGTTCTTC. Protein: CASSIGGGAVNEQFF. This chain connects TRBV19 to TRBJ2-1; 9 nucleotides agree with TRBD2. Germline lookup yields CDR1 LNHDA and CDR2 SQIVND (reference sequence). With 1 base clipped from V and 7 bases from J, the junction kept 5 bases outside the gene matches. The CDR3 loop spans 15 amino acids.

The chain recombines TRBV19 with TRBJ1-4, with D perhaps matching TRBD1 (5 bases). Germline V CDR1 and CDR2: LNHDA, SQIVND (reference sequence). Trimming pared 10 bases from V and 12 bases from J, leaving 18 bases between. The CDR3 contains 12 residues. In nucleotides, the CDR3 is TGTGCCACGCGCCGGGGGGACGGGGAACTGTTTTTT. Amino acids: CATRRGDGELFF.

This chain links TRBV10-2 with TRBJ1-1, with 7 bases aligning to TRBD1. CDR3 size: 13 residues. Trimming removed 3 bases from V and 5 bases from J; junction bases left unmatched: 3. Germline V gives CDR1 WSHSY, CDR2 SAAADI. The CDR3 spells CASSEQGRTEAFF. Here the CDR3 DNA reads TGCGCCAGCAGTGAACAGGGGCGGACTGAAGCTTTCTTT.

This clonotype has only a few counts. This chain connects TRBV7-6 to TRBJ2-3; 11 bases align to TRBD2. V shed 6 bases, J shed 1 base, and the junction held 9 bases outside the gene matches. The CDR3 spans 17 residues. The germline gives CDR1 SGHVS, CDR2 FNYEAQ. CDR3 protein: CASSPRLAGGGTDTQYF. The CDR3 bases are TGTGCCAGCAGTCCGCGCCTAGCGGGGGGCGGCACAGATACGCAGTATTTT.

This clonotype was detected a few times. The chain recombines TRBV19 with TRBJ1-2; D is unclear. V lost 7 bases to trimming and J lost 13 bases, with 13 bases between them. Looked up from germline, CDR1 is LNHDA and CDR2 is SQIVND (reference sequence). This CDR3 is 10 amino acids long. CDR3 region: CASTNYIPTF. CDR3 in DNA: TGTGCCAGTACCAACTATATACCCACCTTC.

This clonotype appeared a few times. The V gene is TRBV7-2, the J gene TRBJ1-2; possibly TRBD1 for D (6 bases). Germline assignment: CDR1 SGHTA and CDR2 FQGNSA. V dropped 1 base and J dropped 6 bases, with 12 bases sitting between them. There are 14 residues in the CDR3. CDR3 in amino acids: CASSLDGGLNGYTF. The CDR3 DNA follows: TGTGCCAGCAGCTTAGATGGGGGGCTTAATGGCTACACCTTC.

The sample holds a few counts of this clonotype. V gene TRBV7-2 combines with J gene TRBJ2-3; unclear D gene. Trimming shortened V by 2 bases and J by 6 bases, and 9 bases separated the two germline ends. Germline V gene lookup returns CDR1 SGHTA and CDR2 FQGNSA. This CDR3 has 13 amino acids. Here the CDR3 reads CASSLKGWDTQYF. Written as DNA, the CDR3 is TGTGCCAGCAGCTTAAAGGGTTGGGATACGCAGTATTTT.

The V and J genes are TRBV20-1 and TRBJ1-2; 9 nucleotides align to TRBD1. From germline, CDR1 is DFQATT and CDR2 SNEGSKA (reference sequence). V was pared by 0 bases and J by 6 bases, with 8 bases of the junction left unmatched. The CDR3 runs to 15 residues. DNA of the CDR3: TGCAGTGCTAGAGATGAGGGACAGGGCGGCCATGGCTACACCTTC. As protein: CSARDEGQGGHGYTF.

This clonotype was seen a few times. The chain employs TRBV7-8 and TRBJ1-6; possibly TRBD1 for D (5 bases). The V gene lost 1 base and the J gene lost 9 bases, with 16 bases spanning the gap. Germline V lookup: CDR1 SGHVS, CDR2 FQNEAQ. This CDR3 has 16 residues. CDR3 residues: CASSLGLAGLSSPLHF. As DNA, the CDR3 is TGTGCCAGCAGCTTAGGTCTGGCAGGGCTTAGTTCACCCCTCCACTTT.

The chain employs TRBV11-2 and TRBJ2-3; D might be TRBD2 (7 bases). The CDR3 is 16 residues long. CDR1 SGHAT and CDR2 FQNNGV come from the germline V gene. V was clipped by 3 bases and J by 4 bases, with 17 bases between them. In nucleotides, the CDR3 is TGTGCCAGCAGCTTTTCGATAGGGGGGGAGGCAGATACGCAGTATTTT. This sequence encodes CASSFSIGGEADTQYF. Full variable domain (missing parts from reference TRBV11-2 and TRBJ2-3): EAGVAQSPRYKIIEKRQSVAFWCNPISGHATLYWYQQILGQGPKLLIQFQNNGVVDDSQLPKDRFSAERLKGVDSTLKIQPAKLEDSAVYLCASSFSIGGEADTQYFGPGTRLTVL.

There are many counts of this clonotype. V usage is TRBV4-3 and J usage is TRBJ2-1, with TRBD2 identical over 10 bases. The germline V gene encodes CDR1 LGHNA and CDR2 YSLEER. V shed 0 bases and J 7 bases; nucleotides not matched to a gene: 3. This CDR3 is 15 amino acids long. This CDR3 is CASSQDSGGTNEQFF. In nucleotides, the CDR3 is TGCGCCAGCAGCCAAGATAGCGGGGGGACAAATGAGCAGTTCTTC.